The 9 T cell receptor beta chains below all came from one sample that was sequenced in a study of cytomegalovirus exposure and HLA in healthy donors. 13 Jbeta primers and 60 Vbeta primers were used for the PCR. Using immunoSEQ multiplex PCR, the repertoire was profiled, and TCRdb retains in-frame clones only, with some absent. The table includes some 220,000 clones, roughly 73% detected once. Material: PBMCs. Receptor source: a boy between 10 and 17 years old in good health and CMV-seronegative.

The rearrangement joins TRBV28 to TRBJ2-7; weak D call: TRBD1 (6 bases). Germline V gene lookup returns CDR1 MDHEN and CDR2 SYDVKM. V was trimmed by 6 bases and J by 3 bases, leaving 30 bases between them. The CDR3 is made up of 19 amino acids. Here the CDR3 reads CASSSTGLPRRPSIYEQYF. The CDR3 DNA reads TGTGCCAGCAGCAGCACAGGGCTCCCAAGGCGACCCAGCATCTACGAGCAGTACTTC.

This clone has a single count. J is TRBJ1-1 and V is TRBV19; TRBD1 aligns across 7 bases. CDR3 length equals 13 residues. Trimming took 8 bases from V and 1 from J; bases not matched to a gene: 4. CDR1 and CDR2 from the germline V gene are LNHDA and SQIVND (reference sequence). As DNA, the CDR3 is TGTGCCAGTCGCCGACAGGGGAACACTGAAGCTTTCTTT. It encodes CASRRQGNTEAFF.

The rearrangement joins TRBV18 to TRBJ1-4; 7 bases are a match to TRBD1. The V gene end was trimmed by 1 base and the J gene end by 5 bases; junction bases not matched to a gene: 4. In germline, CDR1 is KGHSH, CDR2 LQKENI. This CDR3 spans 15 amino acids. CDR3 DNA sequence: TGTGCCAGCTCACCACGGGGACAGAGCAATGAAAAACTGTTTTTT. It is translated as CASSPRGQSNEKLFF.

The rearrangement uses TRBV6-5 and TRBJ1-5; TRBD1 might be the D (6 bases). Germline V gene data show CDR1 as MNHEY and CDR2 as SVGAGI. V lost 9 bases to trimming and J lost 2 bases, with 14 bases between them. CDR3 length equals 14 residues. CDR3 sequence (DNA): TGTGCCAGTCAGGGGCATTGGGGCAATCAGCCCCAGCATTTT. Translating it yields CASQGHWGNQPQHF.

The chain recombines TRBV7-6 with TRBJ1-2; 9 positions agree with TRBD1. The junction had 7 bases not matched to a gene; V was cut back by 4 bases and J by 4 bases. The CDR3 length is 15 residues. In germline, CDR1 is SGHVS, CDR2 FNYEAQ. As DNA, the CDR3 is TGTGCCAGCAGCTCCCCCGGGACAGGGAGCTATGGCTACACCTTC. The encoded protein is CASSSPGTGSYGYTF.

J is TRBJ2-3 and V is TRBV5-1, with 9 bases that match TRBD2. The ends lost 6 bases at V and 1 base at J; junction bases unmatched: 6. CDR1 and CDR2 from the germline V gene are SGHRS and YFSETQ. CDR3 length: 15 amino acids. CDR3 sequence (DNA): TGCGCCAGCAATAAGCGGGGGGACCGCACAGATACGCAGTATTTT. Encoded protein: CASNKRGDRTDTQYF.

The chain recombines TRBV6-1 with TRBJ2-1; D not resolved. The V end was cut by 7 bases, the J end by 0 bases, with 10 bases between. The CDR3 sequence is 14 residues long. CDR1 and CDR2 (germline): MNHNS, SASEGT. The CDR3 loop is CASIQAFSYNEQFF. The CDR3 region has the DNA TGTGCCAGCATTCAGGCCTTCTCCTACAATGAGCAGTTCTTC.

The chain joins TRBV21-1 to TRBJ1-2; the table's D gene call, TRBD1, was not cross checked with the DNA. TRBV21-1 is given as a pseudogene. This CDR3 is 16 amino acids long. The CDR3 DNA reads as TGTGCCAGCAACTCAAAGGAAGGTACAGGGCCCTATGGCTACACCTTC. Translated, it gives CASNSKEGTGPYGYTF.

V and J are TRBV6-5 and TRBJ1-5; D is unresolved. Looked up from germline, CDR1 is MNHEY and CDR2 is SVGAGI. Trimming pared 0 bases from V and 5 bases from J, leaving 5 bases between. This CDR3 is built from 13 residues. The CDR3 loop is CASSYSTDQPQHF. The CDR3 DNA sequence: TGTGCCAGCAGTTACTCGACTGATCAGCCCCAGCATTTT.